The entry below describes one T cell receptor beta chain. This CDR3 has 15 amino acids. In germline, CDR1 is SGDLS, CDR2 YYNGEE. Trimming cost V 3 bases and J 8 bases, with 18 bases left between them. These data belong to a study of blood T cell repertoires in COVID-19. For the study at large: Samples came from the United States, Italy and Spain, spanning acute and convalescent COVID-19. Sample material is recorded as cDNA or gDNA derived from T cells, B-cell-depleted T cells, or PBMCs.

Clones were sequenced by immunoSEQ multiplex PCR, and TCRdb holds only the in-frame ones, with some missing. The sample has about 54,000 clones; roughly four fifths are singletons. The sample consisted of peripheral blood. The chain is built from TRBV9 and TRBJ1-3; D is possibly TRBD1 (5 bases). The clonotype comes from a woman aged 60 to 75 with acute or convalescent COVID-19. The CDR3 sequence is CASSAQGLQWDTIYF. DNA for the CDR3: TGTGCCAGCAGCGCGCAGGGACTTCAGTGGGACACCATATATTTT.